This entry lists 27 T cell receptor beta chains sequenced from one sample in a study of cytomegalovirus exposure and HLA in healthy donors (dated by TCRdb to about 2017). The receptor library was made with the immunoSEQ multiplex PCR assay. For the multiplex PCR, a mixture combining 60 forward primers for TCR Vbeta segments and 13 reverse primers for TCR Jbeta segments was used. TCRdb took this table from immuneACCESS and kept in-frame rearrangements with V and J called. Such tables lack part of the clones; where checked against another copy, unresolved V genes explain under half of the gap, and the rest is unexplained. This sample is represented by around 100,000 clones; less than 80% of them were singletons. The top ten constitute more than 3% of the sample. Material for sequencing was PBMCs. The receptor source for this set is a woman between 40 and 55 years old in good health and CMV-seronegative.

This chain joins TRBV6-5 and TRBJ2-1; 12 nucleotides align to TRBD2. There are 15 residues in the CDR3. Germline V gene lookup returns CDR1 MNHEY and CDR2 SVGAGI. V was clipped by 5 bases and J by 4 bases; unmatched bases: 3. The CDR3 DNA is TGTGCCAGCAGTCGCGGACTAGCGGGATACAATGAGCAGTTCTTC. Amino acid sequence: CASSRGLAGYNEQFF.

V usage is TRBV7-2 and J usage is TRBJ1-6; D not certain. The CDR3 has 15 amino acids. With 1 base removed from V and 7 bases from J, the gap between germline ends came to 11 bases. The germline V gene encodes CDR1 SGHTA and CDR2 FQGNSA. The CDR3 reads CASSLVGSGNSPLHF. CDR3 coding DNA: TGTGCCAGCAGCTTAGTGGGGAGTGGGAATTCACCCCTCCACTTT. The whole variable domain, filled in from reference TRBV7-2 and TRBJ1-6, reads GAGVSQSPSNKVTEKGKDVELRCDPISGHTALYWYRQSLGQGLEFLIYFQGNSAPDKSGLPSDRFSAERTGGSVSTLTIQRTQQEDSAVYLCASSLVGSGNSPLHFGNGTRLTVT.

The chain carries TRBV14 and TRBJ2-5; D call uncertain. Judging by the DNA end, TRBJ2-7 fits better; the J call may be wrong. This CDR3 spans 15 amino acids. Germline CDR1 SGHDN, CDR2 FVKESK. The CDR3 sequence: CASSQEWVGGYEQYF. The CDR3 DNA reads as TGTGCCAGCAGCCAAGAATGGGTTGGCGGCTACGAGCAGTACTTC.

The chain carries TRBV7-9 and TRBJ1-5; D is undetermined. CDR3 length: 13 residues. V lost 5 bases and J 5 bases, leaving 10 bases between the germline ends. CDR1 and CDR2 from the germline V gene are SEHNR and FQNEAQ (reference sequence). CDR3 in amino acids: CASSIGEDQPQHF. The CDR3, as DNA: TGTGCCAGCAGCATTGGGGAGGATCAGCCCCAGCATTTT.

This clone showed up just a few times. The J gene is TRBJ1-6, the V gene TRBV19; 9 positions match TRBD1. The CDR3 length is 16 residues. CDR1 LNHDA and CDR2 SQIVND come from the germline V gene (reference sequence). The ends lost 4 bases at V and 5 bases at J; junction bases unmatched: 6. CDR3 in DNA: TGTGCCAGTAGTACCTACAGGGGGCCAAATAATTCACCCCTCCACTTT. It codes for CASSTYRGPNNSPLHF.

The rearrangement uses TRBV9 and TRBJ2-1; weak D call: TRBD1 (6 bases). The CDR3 extends over 15 amino acids. CDR1 SGDLS and CDR2 YYNGEE come from the germline V gene. With 3 bases removed from V and 5 bases from J, the gap between germline ends came to 15 bases. CDR3 sequence reads: CASSAGMDSNNEQFF. Written as DNA, the CDR3 is TGTGCCAGCAGCGCAGGGATGGACAGCAACAATGAGCAGTTCTTC.

This clone was found once. The gene calls are TRBV11-2 and TRBJ2-5, with a weak D call TRBD1 (5 bases). The V and J ends lost 5 bases and 0 bases respectively, with 16 bases between them. Germline assignment: CDR1 SGHAT and CDR2 FQNNGV. The CDR3 is 16 amino acids. The CDR3 region is CASSRHQVRDQETQYF. The CDR3 bases are TGTGCCAGCAGCCGACATCAAGTCAGGGACCAAGAGACCCAGTACTTC.

This clone was observed once. The V gene is TRBV4-3, the J gene TRBJ2-3; 15 bases map to TRBD2. In germline, CDR1 is LGHNA, CDR2 YSLEER. Losses at the gene ends were 0 bases for V and 0 bases for J; bases not matched to a gene: 7. There are 20 residues in the CDR3. The CDR3 DNA follows: TGCGCCAGCAGCCAAGATCTCGGGACTAGCGGGGGGTTGAGCACAGATACGCAGTATTTT. It codes for CASSQDLGTSGGLSTDTQYF.

On this clone itself: Other DNA sequences within the sample encode an identical CDR3. The V and J genes are TRBV27 and TRBJ2-5, with D possibly being TRBD2 (6 bases). Looked up from germline, CDR1 is MNHEY and CDR2 is SMNVEV (reference sequence). This CDR3 region has 14 residues. Trimming stripped 5 bases from V and 4 bases from J, with 14 bases between. The CDR3 sequence: CASSLYGSGETQYF. The CDR3 coding sequence is TGTGCCAGCAGTCTATACGGGAGTGGAGAGACCCAGTACTTC.

This sequence joins TRBV28 and TRBJ1-4, with D maybe TRBD1 (5 bases). The CDR3 covers 15 residues. Germline-derived CDR1 and CDR2 are MDHEN and SYDVKM. The V end was cut by 6 bases, the J end by 5 bases, with 16 bases between. The CDR3 is CASRGQGAWNEKLFF. DNA of the CDR3: TGTGCCAGCAGGGGTCAGGGTGCCTGGAATGAAAAACTGTTTTTT.

The chain joins TRBV28 to TRBJ2-5; 9 bases are shared with TRBD2. The CDR3 consists of 12 residues. Germline V lookup: CDR1 MDHEN, CDR2 SYDVKM. Unmatched junction bases numbered 5, after V lost 10 bases and J lost 5 bases. The CDR3 DNA follows: TGTGCCACCAGGACTAGCGTCGAGACCCAGTACTTC. The encoded protein is CATRTSVETQYF.

J is TRBJ1-1 and V is TRBV20-1; 7 bases fit TRBD1. After removal of 6 bases from V and 11 bases from J, the junction contained 9 bases not matched to a gene. CDR1 and CDR2 (germline): DFQATT, SNEGSKA (reference sequence). This CDR3 is built from 11 residues. CDR3 nucleotide sequence: TGCAGTGCAGCCGACAGGGATGACGCTTTCTTT. It is translated as CSAADRDDAFF.

As DNA, the CDR3 is TGTGCCAGCAGCGTGAGTTCACTAGCGGGAGGAGATACGCAGTATTTT. This translates into CASSVSSLAGGDTQYF. V gene TRBV4-2 combines with J gene TRBJ2-3; 12 bases agree with TRBD2. This CDR3 contains 16 residues. CDR1 is LGHNA and CDR2 is YNFKEQ in the germline V gene. Losses at the gene ends were 5 bases for V and 5 bases for J; bases not matched to a gene: 8.

The chain is built from TRBV19 and TRBJ1-1; 7 nucleotides align to TRBD1. With 5 bases clipped from V and 1 base from J, the junction kept 7 bases outside the gene matches. In germline, CDR1 is LNHDA, CDR2 SQIVND (reference sequence). This CDR3 has 15 residues. The CDR3 is CASSPRQGWNTEAFF. The CDR3 DNA reads as TGTGCCAGTAGTCCTCGACAGGGTTGGAACACTGAAGCTTTCTTT.

The gene calls are TRBV4-3 and TRBJ1-2; no definite D call. The V end was cut by 0 bases, the J end by 6 bases, with 11 bases between. The CDR3 is 14 amino acids. CDR1 and CDR2 (germline): LGHNA, YSLEER. CDR3 region: CASSQESVANGYTF. The DNA of the CDR3 is TGCGCCAGCAGCCAAGAATCCGTGGCAAATGGCTACACCTTC.

The chain uses TRBV18 and TRBJ1-4, with D possibly being TRBD1 (5 bases). The CDR3 is made up of 14 amino acids. Germline assignment: CDR1 KGHSH and CDR2 LQKENI. V was shortened by 2 bases and J by 6 bases, with 10 bases between the two germline ends. CDR3 sequence: CASSPYKGDEKLFF. The CDR3 DNA sequence: TGTGCCAGCTCACCATATAAAGGGGATGAAAAACTGTTTTTT.

J is TRBJ2-7 and V is TRBV28; weak D call: TRBD2 (6 bases). V lost 0 bases to trimming and J lost 0 bases, with 9 bases between them. The germline CDR1 and CDR2 sequences are MDHEN and SYDVKM. This CDR3 contains 15 residues. The CDR3 DNA is TGTGCCAGCAGTTTATGGTACGGGAGCTCCTACGAGCAGTACTTC. Its protein is CASSLWYGSSYEQYF.

The chain joins TRBV9 to TRBJ2-2, with D possibly being TRBD2 (6 bases). Germline V CDR1 and CDR2: SGDLS, YYNGEE. This CDR3 is built from 15 residues. V lost 4 bases, J lost 7 bases, and 17 bases lay in between. CDR3 residues: CASSPQGSGGGELFF. The DNA of the CDR3 is TGTGCCAGCAGCCCCCAGGGTAGCGGTGGCGGGGAGCTGTTTTTT.

This chain uses TRBV4-3 with TRBJ2-1; the D gene is possibly TRBD1 (6 bases). The V gene's germline CDR1 is LGHNA and CDR2 YSLEER. This CDR3 is built from 16 residues. V was trimmed by 4 bases and J by 3 bases, leaving 16 bases between them. The CDR3 here is CASSRQSGDLYNEQFF. CDR3 DNA: TGCGCCAGCAGCCGCCAATCAGGGGACCTCTACAATGAGCAGTTCTTC.

This chain links TRBV5-6 with TRBJ2-3; tentative D call: TRBD2 (5 bases). The CDR3 is made up of 14 amino acids. With 2 bases removed from V and 3 bases from J, the gap between germline ends came to 10 bases. From germline, CDR1 is SGHDT and CDR2 YYEEEE. In DNA, the CDR3 is TGTGCCAGCAGCTTCACCGGGGAGACAGATACGCAGTATTTT. Protein: CASSFTGETDTQYF. Filled out from reference TRBV5-6 and TRBJ2-3, the complete variable domain reads DAGVTQSPTHLIKTRGQQVTLRCSPKSGHDTVSWYQQALGQGPQFIFQYYEEEERQRGNFPDRFSGHQFPNYSSELNVNALLLGDSALYLCASSFTGETDTQYFGPGTRLTVL.

The rearrangement links TRBV27 to TRBJ1-2; D gene uncertain. This CDR3 contains 13 residues. Per germline, CDR1 MNHEY and CDR2 SMNVEV (reference sequence). V was pared by 5 bases and J by 3 bases, with 10 bases between. This chain's CDR3 is CASSLRVDYGYTF. The CDR3 DNA follows: TGTGCCAGCAGTCTGAGGGTAGACTATGGCTACACCTTC.

This clone showed up just a few times. V usage is TRBV2 and J usage is TRBJ2-7; maybe TRBD2 (7 bases). The length of the CDR3 is 21 residues. In germline, CDR1 is SNHLY, CDR2 FYNNEI. V lost 6 bases and J lost 5, with 38 bases in between. The CDR3 loop reads CASSNRRGGLSPRPVDHEQYF. The CDR3 DNA reads TGTGCCAGCAGCAACCGCCGAGGGGGACTATCCCCCCGCCCCGTGGACCACGAGCAGTACTTC.

This sequence joins TRBV19 and TRBJ2-6; no clear D. CDR3 length: 13 amino acids. CDR1 and CDR2 (germline): LNHDA, SQIVND (reference sequence). The V end was cut by 8 bases, the J end by 5 bases, with 10 bases between. This CDR3 is CASSGNRANVLTF. CDR3 DNA sequence: TGTGCCAGTTCGGGTAATAGGGCCAACGTCCTGACTTTC. The variable domain in full, completed from reference TRBV19 and TRBJ2-6, reads DGGITQSPKYLFRKEGQNVTLSCEQNLNHDAMYWYRQDPGQGLRLIYYSQIVNDFQKGDIAEGYSVSREKKESFPLTVTSAQKNPTAFYLCASSGNRANVLTFGAGSRLTVL.

The chain combines TRBV28 with TRBJ1-2; 7 nucleotides line up with TRBD1. V lost 4 bases to trimming and J lost 6 bases; unmatched junction nucleotides: 11. CDR3 length: 15 residues. Germline-derived CDR1 and CDR2 are MDHEN and SYDVKM. The CDR3 here is CASSSTGTEGHGYTF. The CDR3 nucleotides are TGTGCCAGCAGTTCTACCGGGACAGAGGGTCATGGCTACACCTTC.

This clone was found a few times. The chain has TRBV2 and TRBJ1-5, with a weak D call TRBD1 (6 bases). Germline V gives CDR1 SNHLY, CDR2 FYNNEI. The CDR3 totals 13 residues. V lost 8 bases and J 3 bases, leaving 11 bases between the germline ends. CDR3 DNA: TGTGCCAGCGGGAGGGACAACAATCAGCCCCAGCATTTT. This encodes CASGRDNNQPQHF.

The chain has TRBV6-5 and TRBJ1-1; unclear D gene. This CDR3 has 13 amino acids. Trimming took off 6 bases at V and 1 base at J, with 9 bases between the two ends. Germline V gene data show CDR1 as MNHEY and CDR2 as SVGAGI. CDR3 sequence reads: CASSYRSNTEAFF. Here the CDR3 DNA reads TGTGCCAGCAGCTATCGGTCGAACACTGAAGCTTTCTTT.

The J gene is TRBJ2-7, the V gene TRBV28; 8 nucleotides match TRBD2. The germline V gene encodes CDR1 MDHEN and CDR2 SYDVKM. The CDR3 loop spans 15 amino acids. Trimming took 6 bases from V and 2 from J; bases not matched to a gene: 9. The CDR3 sequence is CASRLTSATTYEQYF. The CDR3 DNA is TGTGCCAGCAGACTGACTAGCGCAACCACCTACGAGCAGTACTTC.